A single sample gave rise to the 19 T cell receptor beta chains below, sequenced in a study of Ad26.COV2.S vaccination and SARS-CoV-2 variants. TCRdb's copy holds only in-frame clones and misses some; the assay was immunoSEQ multiplex PCR. The data show 350,000 to 500,000 clones, 70% to 90% seen once. Documented treatment: roughly 20 received Ad26.COV2.S at low or high dose, single or two shots; five or six received placebo; per-sample allocation not given. The samples were gathered on day 63 after the first injection of vaccine or placebo. Sequenced material: peripheral blood, taken in a trial of Ad26.COV2.S vaccine versus placebo. Source of these receptors: a person between 18 and 65 years old who received the Ad26.COV2.S COVID-19 vaccine or a placebo.

The J gene is TRBJ1-1, the V gene TRBV3-1 (or the pseudogene TRBV3-2), with D unresolved. Trimming took 3 bases from V and 6 from J, leaving 20 bases between them. The CDR3 is made up of 16 amino acids. Germline loops: CDR1 LGHDT, CDR2 YNNKEL (reference sequence). The CDR3 reads CASSQTSRQPVAEAFF. The CDR3 DNA follows: TGTGCCAGCAGCCAGACAAGTCGACAACCGGTGGCTGAAGCTTTCTTT.

The chain joins TRBV27 to TRBJ2-7; tentatively, D is TRBD1 or TRBD2 (6 bases each). V lost 5 bases and J lost 6, with 17 bases in between. The CDR3 sequence is 14 residues long. CDR1 is MNHEY, CDR2 SMNVEV, per germline (reference sequence). CDR3 in DNA: TGTGCCAGCAGTCCGTCGGGGGCTACTCTCGAGCAGTACTTC. Residues: CASSPSGATLEQYF.

V and J are TRBV6-1 and TRBJ1-1, with D tentatively TRBD1 (5 bases). The CDR3 consists of 15 residues. V dropped 2 bases and J dropped 8 bases, with 18 bases sitting between them. Germline V gene sequence: CDR1 MNHNS, CDR2 SASEGT. The CDR3: CASSELGHPPTEAFF. CDR3 nucleotide sequence: TGTGCCAGCAGTGAACTAGGACACCCGCCGACCGAAGCTTTCTTT.

The chain is built from TRBV7-2 and TRBJ2-6; D gene ambiguous. The germline V gene has CDR1 SGHTA and CDR2 FQGNSA. V was shortened by 1 base and J by 0 bases, with 7 bases between the two germline ends. CDR3 length: 16 residues. CDR3 protein: CASSLEGYSGANVLTF. DNA for the CDR3: TGTGCCAGCAGCTTAGAGGGTTACTCTGGGGCCAACGTCCTGACTTTC.

V is TRBV7-8 and J is TRBJ1-4; D gene ambiguous. The length of the CDR3 is 13 residues. Per germline, CDR1 SGHVS and CDR2 FQNEAQ. Trimming shortened V by 5 bases and J by 5 bases, and 9 bases separated the two germline ends. Here the CDR3 DNA reads TGTGCCAGCAGCATCGGACGGAATGAAAAACTGTTTTTT. It encodes CASSIGRNEKLFF.

The CDR3 DNA follows: TGCGCCAGCAGCATACTACTAGCGGGGGGATACAATGAGCAGTTCTTC. This gives the protein CASSILLAGGYNEQFF. The chain is built from TRBV5-1 and TRBJ2-1; 12 bases map to TRBD2. Germline V gene lookup returns CDR1 SGHRS and CDR2 YFSETQ. The CDR3 is made up of 16 amino acids. V trimming: 4 bases; J trimming: 4 bases; junction bases outside the gene matches: 6.

In its sample, this clone was seen once. The sample holds other DNA sequences that translate to the same CDR3. This sequence joins TRBV6-5 and TRBJ1-1, with a tentative D call TRBD1 (6 bases). The CDR3 is made up of 13 amino acids. Germline CDR1 is MNHEY and CDR2 is SVGAGI. V lost 6 bases and J lost 1, with 9 bases in between. For the CDR3, the DNA is TGTGCCAGCAGCTTGACAGGGAACACTGAAGCTTTCTTT. Amino acid sequence: CASSLTGNTEAFF.

With regard to this clone: The sample holds other DNA sequences that translate to the same CDR3. This rearrangement joins TRBV5-1 to TRBJ2-5, with a tentative D call TRBD2 (5 bases). The CDR3 has 13 residues. Germline V gene sequence: CDR1 SGHRS, CDR2 YFSETQ. The V and J ends lost 0 bases and 3 bases respectively, with 6 bases between them. CDR3 sequence: CASSLGGEETQYF. The CDR3 DNA is TGCGCCAGCAGCTTGGGGGGAGAAGAGACCCAGTACTTC.

The chain has TRBV10-2 and TRBJ2-7, with 11 bases identical to TRBD1. With 6 bases clipped from V and 3 bases from J, the junction kept 1 base outside the gene matches. The germline CDR1 and CDR2 sequences are WSHSY and SAAADI. There are 13 residues in the CDR3. CDR3 bases: TGCGCCAGCAGGGGGACAGGGGGCTACGAGCAGTACTTC. Translating it yields CASRGTGGYEQYF.

The chain has TRBV6-6 and TRBJ2-5; D perhaps matches TRBD1 (6 bases). Deletions cut 6 bases from V and 1 base from J, with 15 bases between. This CDR3 is 15 amino acids long. Per the germline V gene, CDR1 is MNHNY and CDR2 is SVGAGI (reference sequence). DNA for the CDR3: TGTGCCAGCAGCCTCGGGGACAACGCCCAAGAGACCCAGTACTTC. Translation: CASSLGDNAQETQYF.

V gene TRBV6-5 combines with J gene TRBJ1-2; the D is unclear. With 2 bases removed from V and 5 bases from J, the gap between germline ends came to 9 bases. Germline V gene sequence: CDR1 MNHEY, CDR2 SVGAGI. The CDR3 is made up of 13 amino acids. CDR3 amino acids: CASSYAQVYGYTF. In DNA form, the CDR3 reads TGTGCCAGCAGTTACGCCCAGGTTTATGGCTACACCTTC.

The chain has TRBV5-4 and TRBJ1-1; D possibly corresponds to TRBD1 (5 bases). There are 13 residues in the CDR3. V lost 3 bases and J 9 bases, leaving 15 bases between the germline ends. Germline CDR1 SGHNT, CDR2 YYREEE (reference sequence). The DNA of the CDR3 is TGTGCCAGCAGCTCTTCTTCCGGGACCCAAGCTTTCTTT. This encodes CASSSSSGTQAFF.

V is TRBV7-2 and J is TRBJ2-3; D is ambiguous. Trimming took 2 bases from V and 1 from J, leaving 13 bases between them. Looked up from germline, CDR1 is SGHTA and CDR2 is FQGNSA. There are 16 residues in the CDR3. CDR3 sequence reads: CASSLLRIGGTDTQYF. The CDR3 DNA reads TGTGCCAGCAGCTTACTCCGAATCGGAGGCACAGATACGCAGTATTTT. The full variable domain, in which reference TRBV7-2 and TRBJ2-3 provide the parts outside the CDR3, is GAGVSQSPSNKVTEKGKDVELRCDPISGHTALYWYRQSLGQGLEFLIYFQGNSAPDKSGLPSDRFSAERTGGSVSTLTIQRTQQEDSAVYLCASSLLRIGGTDTQYFGPGTRLTVL.

The chain is built from TRBV4-1 and TRBJ2-5; 7 bases align to TRBD1. The CDR3 has 16 residues. J was trimmed by 3 bases and V by 6 bases; bases with no gene match: 13. Germline CDR1 and CDR2: MGHRA and YSYEKL. The CDR3 spells CASSLWTGRNKETQYF. The CDR3 DNA follows: TGCGCCAGCAGTCTTTGGACAGGACGAAACAAAGAGACCCAGTACTTC.

The V gene is TRBV5-4, the J gene TRBJ2-1, with a weak D call TRBD2 (5 bases). Per the germline V gene, CDR1 is SGHNT and CDR2 is YYREEE (reference sequence). The CDR3 loop spans 13 amino acids. V lost 4 bases and J lost 9, with 14 bases in between. CDR3 DNA sequence: TGTGCCAGCAGCCCAGACTCGGGAATTGAGCAGTTCTTC. Translating it yields CASSPDSGIEQFF.

The chain links TRBV9 to TRBJ2-2; 8 bases line up with TRBD2. The junction had 6 bases not matched to a gene; V was cut back by 0 bases and J by 8 bases. CDR1 and CDR2 (germline): SGDLS, YYNGEE. The CDR3 sequence is 15 residues long. DNA of the CDR3: TGTGCCAGCAGCGTAGAAGCGGGGGTTTCTGGGGAGCTGTTTTTT. This encodes CASSVEAGVSGELFF.

The V call is TRBV7-9, the J call TRBJ2-7; TRBD1 aligns across 8 bases. The CDR3 loop spans 15 amino acids. Per the germline V gene, CDR1 is SEHNR and CDR2 is FQNEAQ (reference sequence). J lost 4 bases, V lost 7 bases, and 12 bases had no gene match. CDR3 amino acids: CASINRSGGRYEQYF. The CDR3, as DNA: TGTGCCAGCATCAACAGGTCAGGGGGCAGGTACGAGCAGTACTTC.

The gene calls are TRBV4-3 and TRBJ1-4; D is ambiguous. V dropped 5 bases and J dropped 4 bases, with 14 bases sitting between them. Germline values: CDR1 LGHNA, CDR2 YSLEER. The CDR3 runs to 15 residues. CDR3 in amino acids: CASSKTGGFNEKLFF. CDR3 nucleotide sequence: TGCGCCAGCAGCAAAACGGGTGGGTTTAATGAAAAACTGTTTTTT.

The chain joins TRBV4-2 to TRBJ2-2; D call uncertain. Germline CDR1 reads LGHNA; CDR2 reads YNFKEQ. The ends were cut back, 1 base at V and 1 base at J, with 4 bases in the middle. The CDR3 extends over 14 amino acids. CDR3 bases: TGTGCCAGCAGCCAAGCAGGGAACACCGGGGAGCTGTTTTTT. The encoded protein is CASSQAGNTGELFF.